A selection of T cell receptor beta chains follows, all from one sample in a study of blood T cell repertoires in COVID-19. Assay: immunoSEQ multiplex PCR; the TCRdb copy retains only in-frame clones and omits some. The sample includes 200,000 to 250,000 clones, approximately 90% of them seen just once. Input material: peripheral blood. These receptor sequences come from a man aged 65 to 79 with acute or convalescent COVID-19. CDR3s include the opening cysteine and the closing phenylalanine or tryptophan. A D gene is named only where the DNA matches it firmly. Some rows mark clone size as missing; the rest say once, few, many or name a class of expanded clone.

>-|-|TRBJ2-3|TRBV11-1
CASSPETTTQYF
TGTGCCAGCAGCCCAGAAACTACGACGCAGTATTTT
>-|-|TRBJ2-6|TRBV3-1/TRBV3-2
CASSQEPSSGANVLTF
TGTGCCAGCAGCCAAGAACCTAGCTCTGGGGCCAACGTCCTGACTTTC
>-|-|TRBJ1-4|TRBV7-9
CASSLPTTSWEKLFF
TGTGCCAGCAGCCTCCCGACAACCTCCTGGGAAAAACTGTTTTTT
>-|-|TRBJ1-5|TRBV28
CASSLPGTRPNQPQHF
TGTGCCAGCAGTTTGCCCGGGACACGACCCAATCAGCCCCAGCATTTT
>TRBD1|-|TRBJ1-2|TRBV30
CAWSVMGQRFYGYTF
TGTGCCTGGAGTGTGATGGGACAGCGGTTCTATGGCTACACCTTC
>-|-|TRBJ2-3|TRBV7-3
CASSLMSGDTQYF
TGTGCCAGCAGCTTAATGTCAGGTGATACGCAGTATTTT
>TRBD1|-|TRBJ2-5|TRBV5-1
CASSLGPRDSKETQYF
TGCGCCAGCAGCTTGGGTCCCCGGGACAGCAAAGAGACCCAGTACTTC
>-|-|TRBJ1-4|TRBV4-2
CASSQASQGKEKLFF
TGTGCCAGCAGCCAAGCGTCGCAGGGAAAGGAAAAACTGTTTTTT
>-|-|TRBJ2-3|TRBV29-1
CSVVGGPGNTDTQYF
TGCAGCGTTGTAGGCGGCCCGGGGAACACAGATACGCAGTATTTT
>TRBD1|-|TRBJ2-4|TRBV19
CASSDPGQGAKNIQYF
TGTGCCAGTAGTGACCCGGGACAGGGGGCCAAAAACATTCAGTACTTC
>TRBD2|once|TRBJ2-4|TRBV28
CASSKGLAGRAKNIQYF
TGTGCCAGCAGTAAGGGACTAGCGGGACGGGCCAAAAACATTCAGTACTTC
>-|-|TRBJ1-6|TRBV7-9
CASSQSRSSYNSPLHF
TGTGCCAGCAGCCAATCTAGGAGCTCCTATAATTCACCCCTCCACTTT
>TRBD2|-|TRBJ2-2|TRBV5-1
CASSLELAIPGELFF
TGCGCCAGCAGCTTGGAACTAGCGATTCCCGGGGAGCTGTTTTTT
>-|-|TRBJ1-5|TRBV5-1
CASSLDSHNQPQHF
TGCGCCAGCAGCTTGGACAGTCACAATCAGCCCCAGCATTTT
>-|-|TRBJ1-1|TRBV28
CASASPQGWDTEAFF
TGTGCCAGCGCTAGCCCTCAGGGGTGGGACACTGAAGCTTTCTTT
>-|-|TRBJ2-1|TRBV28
CASSSGGGQEYNEQFF
TGTGCCAGCAGTTCAGGGGGGGGACAGGAATACAATGAGCAGTTCTTC
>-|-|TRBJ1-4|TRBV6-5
CASSYSTGGEKLFF
TGTGCCAGCAGTTACTCGACAGGAGGTGAAAAACTGTTTTTT
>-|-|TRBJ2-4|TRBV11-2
CASSLAGVQNIQYF
TGTGCCAGCAGCTTAGCAGGGGTCCAAAACATTCAGTACTTC
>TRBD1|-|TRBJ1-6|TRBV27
CASSLSGQINSPLHF
TGTGCCAGCAGTTTGTCGGGACAGATTAATTCACCCCTCCACTTT
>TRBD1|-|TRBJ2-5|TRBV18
CASSRTGQETQYF
TGTGCCAGCTCAAGGACAGGGCAAGAGACCCAGTACTTC
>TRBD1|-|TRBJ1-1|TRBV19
CASSRGDRGSGTEAFF
TGTGCCAGTAGTAGGGGAGACAGGGGCTCTGGCACTGAAGCTTTCTTT
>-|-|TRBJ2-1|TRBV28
CASSTTAPLYNEQFF
TGTGCCAGCAGTACGACTGCTCCACTCTACAATGAGCAGTTCTTC
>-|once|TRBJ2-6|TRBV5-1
CASSLSSNSGANVLTF
TGCGCCAGCAGCTTAAGTAGTAACTCTGGGGCCAACGTCCTGACTTTC
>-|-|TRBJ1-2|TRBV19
CATHRGDANYGYTF
TGTGCCACCCACCGGGGGGATGCTAACTATGGCTACACCTTC
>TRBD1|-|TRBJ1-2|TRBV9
CASSVRTGGNYGYTF
TGTGCCAGCAGCGTCCGGACAGGGGGGAACTATGGCTACACCTTC
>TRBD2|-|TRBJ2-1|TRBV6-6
CASRGLAGPSYNEQFF
TGTGCCAGCAGGGGACTAGCGGGCCCTTCCTACAATGAGCAGTTCTTC
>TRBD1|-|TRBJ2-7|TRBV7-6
CASSLGTGTTYEQYF
TGTGCCAGCAGCTTGGGGACAGGTACTACCTACGAGCAGTACTTC
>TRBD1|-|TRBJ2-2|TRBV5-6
CASSTLTGVGGELFF
TGTGCCAGCAGTACCCTGACAGGGGTTGGCGGGGAGCTGTTTTTT
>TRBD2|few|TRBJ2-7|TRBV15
CATSKRTSGSAEQYF
TGTGCCACCAGCAAAAGGACTAGCGGGAGTGCCGAGCAGTACTTC
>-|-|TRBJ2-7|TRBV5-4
CASSLHTMRFSEQYF
TGTGCCAGCAGCTTACATACTATGCGGTTCAGCGAGCAGTACTTC
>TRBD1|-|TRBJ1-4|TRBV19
CASSIRTGGSEKLFF
TGTGCCAGTAGTATCCGGACAGGGGGATCTGAAAAACTGTTTTTT
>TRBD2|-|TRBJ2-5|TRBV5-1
CASSVGAGGPGETQYF
TGCGCCAGCAGCGTCGGAGCGGGAGGGCCGGGGGAGACCCAGTACTTC
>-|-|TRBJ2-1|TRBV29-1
CSVKSQLGAVNEQFF
TGCAGCGTTAAGAGTCAACTGGGGGCAGTTAATGAGCAGTTCTTC
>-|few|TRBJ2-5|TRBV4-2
CASSQDISADQETQYF
TGTGCCAGCAGCCAAGATATTAGTGCGGACCAAGAGACCCAGTACTTC
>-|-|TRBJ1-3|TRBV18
CASSLDPADTIYF
TGTGCCAGCTCACTAGACCCGGCGGACACCATATATTTT
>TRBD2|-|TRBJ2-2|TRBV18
CASSPTSGSSGELFF
TGTGCCAGCTCACCAACTAGCGGGAGTTCTGGGGAGCTGTTTTTT
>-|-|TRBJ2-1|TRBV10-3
CASTERQNNEQFF
TGTGCCAGCACAGAAAGACAGAACAATGAGCAGTTCTTC
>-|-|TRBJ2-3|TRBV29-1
CSVAGLPDTQYF
TGCAGCGTTGCAGGGCTACCAGATACGCAGTATTTT
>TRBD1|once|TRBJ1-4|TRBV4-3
CASSQGTGVGEKLFF
TGCGCCAGCAGCCAAGGGACAGGGGTGGGTGAAAAACTGTTTTTT
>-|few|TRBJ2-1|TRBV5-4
CASSSMSGPDYNEQFF
TGTGCCAGCAGCTCGATGAGTGGGCCAGACTACAATGAGCAGTTCTTC
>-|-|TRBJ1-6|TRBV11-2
CASSLMFQSPLHF
TGTGCCAGCAGCTTAATGTTCCAGTCACCCCTCCACTTT
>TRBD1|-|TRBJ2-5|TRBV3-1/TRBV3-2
CASSQDGTGQETQYF
TGTGCCAGCAGCCAAGATGGGACAGGGCAAGAGACCCAGTACTTC
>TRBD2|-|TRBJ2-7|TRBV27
CASSPGVQRGYEQYF
TGTGCCAGCAGTCCCGGAGTCCAGCGGGGCTACGAGCAGTACTTC
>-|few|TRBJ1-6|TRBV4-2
CASSQDLRSYNSPLHF
TGTGCCAGCAGCCAAGATCTTCGGTCTTATAATTCACCCCTCCACTTT
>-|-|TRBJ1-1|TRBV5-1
CASSFAGEGGRAFF
TGCGCCAGCAGCTTTGCCGGAGAAGGGGGTAGAGCTTTCTTT
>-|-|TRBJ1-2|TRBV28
CASSAAGSGLYGYTF
TGTGCCAGCAGTGCGGCGGGCAGTGGGTTATATGGCTACACCTTC
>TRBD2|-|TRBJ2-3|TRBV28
CASSPLAGGTDTQYF
TGTGCCAGCAGTCCACTAGCGGGAGGCACAGATACGCAGTATTTT
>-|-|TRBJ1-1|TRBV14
CASSTHEGIFGTEAFF
TGTGCCAGCTCAACCCACGAGGGAATTTTCGGCACTGAAGCTTTCTTT
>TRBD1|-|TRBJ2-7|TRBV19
CASSPTGGYEQYF
TGTGCCAGTAGTCCAACAGGGGGCTACGAGCAGTACTTC
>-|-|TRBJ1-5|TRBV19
CASSTGNYQPQHF
TGTGCCAGTAGTACCGGGAACTATCAGCCCCAGCATTTT
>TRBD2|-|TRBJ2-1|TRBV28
CASSLADLYNEQFF
TGTGCCAGCTCCCTAGCGGACCTCTACAATGAGCAGTTCTTC
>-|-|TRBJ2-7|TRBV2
CASALQDYEQYF
TGTGCCAGCGCGCTCCAGGACTACGAGCAGTACTTC
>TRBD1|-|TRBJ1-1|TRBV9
CASSSRRGQNTEAFF
TGTGCCAGCAGCTCCCGTAGGGGGCAGAACACTGAAGCTTTCTTT
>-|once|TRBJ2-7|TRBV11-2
CASSRLGSSYEQYF
TGTGCCAGCAGCCGCCTCGGGAGCTCCTACGAGCAGTACTTC